The 17 T cell receptor beta chains below come from one sample, sequenced in a study of long-term antiretroviral therapy in people with HIV. Version v3.0 of the immunoSEQ assay ran at survey level. The table came from immunoSEQ multiplex PCR; TCRdb's copy has only in-frame clones and leaves some out. The sample holds about 15,000 clones; under 90% are singletons and the top ten take roughly 8%. Here the sequenced sample was unsorted PBMCs, taken 0.1 years after starting antiretroviral therapy. The receptor source for this set is a man aged 18-30 years with HIV.

The chain joins TRBV19 to TRBJ1-1; possible D gene TRBD1, 5 bases. This CDR3 is built from 17 residues. The V and J ends lost 5 bases and 0 bases respectively, with 19 bases between them. Germline values: CDR1 LNHDA, CDR2 SQIVND (reference sequence). The CDR3: CASSSRGQGAMNTEAFF. CDR3 DNA sequence: TGTGCCAGTAGTTCGAGGGGTCAGGGCGCGATGAACACTGAAGCTTTCTTT.

The chain employs TRBV25-1 and TRBJ2-5, with D uncertain. The CDR3 loop spans 14 amino acids. Germline V gives CDR1 MGHDK, CDR2 SYGVNS. V was clipped by 4 bases and J by 5 bases, with 14 bases between them. The CDR3 nucleotides read TGTGCCAGCAGTGGTAGGGTTTCTGGGGAGACCCAGTACTTC. This codes for CASSGRVSGETQYF.

This chain uses TRBV10-3 with TRBJ2-3; 14 bases agree with TRBD2. CDR1 ENHRY and CDR2 SYGVKD come from the germline V gene. V lost 6 bases to trimming and J lost 7 bases; unmatched junction nucleotides: 9. This CDR3 has 16 amino acids. As DNA, the CDR3 is TGTGCCATCAGCGCCGGGACTAGCGGGAGTGTCCATACGCAGTATTTT. Protein sequence: CAISAGTSGSVHTQYF.

The DNA of the CDR3 is TGTGCCAGCAGCCACGGACGGAGCCAAGAGACCCAGTACTTC. Its protein is CASSHGRSQETQYF. The genes are TRBV11-2 and TRBJ2-5; no definite D call. Trimming pared 5 bases from V and 1 base from J, leaving 11 bases between. The CDR3 is 14 amino acids. The germline gives CDR1 SGHAT, CDR2 FQNNGV.

The chain combines TRBV18 with TRBJ1-1; D is undetermined. The CDR3 length is 13 residues. V was pared by 3 bases and J by 1 base, with 6 bases between. The germline V gene encodes CDR1 KGHSH and CDR2 LQKENI. CDR3 bases: TGTGCCAGCTCACCCGAGTGGAACACTGAAGCTTTCTTT. Amino acids: CASSPEWNTEAFF. Full variable domain (outside the CDR3, taken from reference TRBV18 and TRBJ1-1): NAGVMQNPRHLVRRRGQEARLRCSPMKGHSHVYWYRQLPEEGLKFMVYLQKENIIDESGMPKERFSAEFPKEGPSILRIQQVVRGDSAAYFCASSPEWNTEAFFGQGTRLTVV.

Turning to this clone: Other DNA sequences of this sample code for an identical CDR3. The CDR3 reads CASSPGLADGEQYF. Written as DNA, the CDR3 is TGTGCCAGCAGCCCGGGACTAGCGGACGGGGAGCAGTACTTC. J is TRBJ2-7 and V is TRBV9; 11 nucleotides line up with TRBD2. V was pared by 4 bases and J by 7 bases, with 7 bases of the junction left unmatched. CDR1 and CDR2 (germline): SGDLS, YYNGEE. The CDR3 loop spans 14 amino acids.

Note on this clone: A read error may account for a junction end that differs from germline. CDR3 DNA: TGTGCCACCAGCAGAGATGGGGGACAGAGAAACTTC. Translating it yields CATSRDGGQRNF. This sequence joins TRBV15 and TRBJ2-7, with TRBD1 matching 7 bases. CDR1 and CDR2 (germline): LNHNV, YYDKDF (reference sequence). CDR3 length: 12 residues.

The J gene is TRBJ2-3, the V gene TRBV9; D ambiguous. Germline V gene data show CDR1 as SGDLS and CDR2 as YYNGEE. The V gene lost 4 bases and the J gene lost 0 bases, with 15 bases spanning the gap. The CDR3 covers 16 residues. CDR3 amino acids: CASSPHPGFSTDTQYF. DNA of the CDR3: TGTGCCAGCAGCCCCCATCCCGGTTTCAGCACAGATACGCAGTATTTT.

The chain has TRBV27 and TRBJ1-2; D is ambiguous. CDR3 length equals 12 residues. V was trimmed by 4 bases and J by 7 bases, leaving 10 bases between them. From germline, CDR1 is MNHEY and CDR2 SMNVEV (reference sequence). The CDR3 loop is CASSSASFGYTF. The DNA for the CDR3 is TGTGCCAGCAGTTCCGCTAGTTTTGGCTACACCTTC.

The genes are TRBV9 and TRBJ2-7; a possible D gene is TRBD1 (6 bases). V lost 1 base to trimming and J lost 2 bases, with 13 bases between them. The CDR3 is 15 residues long. The V gene's germline CDR1 is SGDLS and CDR2 YYNGEE. The CDR3 here is CASSVTPGQPYEQYF. The CDR3 DNA reads as TGTGCCAGCAGCGTAACCCCGGGACAACCCTACGAGCAGTACTTC.

This chain uses TRBV5-6 with TRBJ2-2; D perhaps matches TRBD2 (6 bases). CDR1 is SGHDT and CDR2 is YYEEEE in the germline V gene. The CDR3 covers 16 residues. Between the trimmed V and J ends, which lost 3 bases and 7 bases, there was a span of 19 bases. As DNA, the CDR3 is TGTGCCAGCAGCTGGGCCGGGACTCAAAGGAGCGGGGAGCTGTTTTTT. Its protein product is CASSWAGTQRSGELFF.

The chain carries TRBV6-5 and TRBJ1-1; D remains ambiguous. Germline lookup yields CDR1 MNHEY and CDR2 SVGAGI. Trimming cost V 0 bases and J 11 bases, with 19 bases left between them. The CDR3 runs to 15 residues. DNA for the CDR3: TGTGCCAGCAGTTACTCGGGTAAGGGCGGTCGAATGGCTTTCTTT. It codes for CASSYSGKGGRMAFF.

This chain connects TRBV9 to TRBJ2-7; 8 positions agree with TRBD2. V gave up 4 bases and J gave up 7 bases; unmatched junction bases: 7. CDR1 SGDLS and CDR2 YYNGEE come from the germline V gene. The CDR3 has 13 residues. The CDR3 region has the DNA TGTGCCAGCAGCCCCCGGGCTAGCGGGGAGCAGTACTTC. Amino acid sequence: CASSPRASGEQYF. The variable domain in full, with the rest retrieved from reference TRBV9 and TRBJ2-7, is DSGVTQTPKHLITATGQRVTLRCSPRSGDLSVYWYQQSLDQGLQFLIQYYNGEERAKGNILERFSAQQFPDLHSELNLSSLELGDSALYFCASSPRASGEQYFGPGTRLTVT.

This CDR3 is CASSPWGGTQETQYF. CDR3 coding DNA: TGTGCCAGCAGCCCTTGGGGGGGCACACAAGAGACCCAGTACTTC. This chain connects TRBV7-9 to TRBJ2-5; a weak D match, TRBD2 (7 bases). V lost 5 bases and J lost 2, with 15 bases in between. Germline V gene data show CDR1 as SEHNR and CDR2 as FQNEAQ (reference sequence). The CDR3 has 15 residues.

This rearrangement joins TRBV30 to TRBJ2-2, with D possibly being TRBD1 (6 bases). The germline CDR1 and CDR2 sequences are GTSNPN and SVGIG (reference sequence). The CDR3 runs 17 residues. The V end lost 0 bases, the J end lost 5 bases, and 19 bases lay between the germline ends. As DNA, the CDR3 is TGTGCCTGGAGTGTATCTCCCCCAGACAGGAATACCGGGGAGCTGTTTTTT. It is translated as CAWSVSPPDRNTGELFF.

The V and J genes are TRBV5-1 and TRBJ1-1; D is undetermined. Germline V gene sequence: CDR1 SGHRS, CDR2 YFSETQ. V lost 4 bases and J lost 11, with 6 bases in between. The CDR3 is 9 amino acids. CDR3 coding DNA: TGCGCCAGCAGCGTGGGGGCTTTCTTT. Protein: CASSVGAFF.

The chain carries TRBV27 and TRBJ2-3; D is ambiguous. This CDR3 has 12 residues. Germline lookup yields CDR1 MNHEY and CDR2 SMNVEV (reference sequence). V lost 8 bases and J lost 6, with 12 bases in between. The CDR3 protein is CASRSRSDTQYF. As DNA, the CDR3 is TGTGCCAGCCGATCCAGATCGGATACGCAGTATTTT.